This T cell receptor beta chain came from a study of shared clonotypes between healthy human individuals (TCRdb year 2020). A note on the overall study: The cohort comprised a couple of women and three men aged 18 to 49 years. Per donor, three plates each were used for CD4 naive and CD4 memory, two for CD8 naive, and one for CD8 memory. Each donor's leukapheresis produced roughly between roughly 0.85 and 9.5 billion PBMCs. The study deeply sequenced blood TCR repertoires of five healthy adults to estimate repertoire size and the extent of clonotype sharing between individuals. To increase sequencing depth and limit assay-specific biases, TCR repertoire library preparation and sequencing were carried out by different laboratories using diverse techniques.

The donors were healthy, HIV-negative adults with no recently reported acute infections or vaccinations. Every donor was a Caucasian adult living in Nashville, Tennessee, USA. CD4+ T cells were enriched through magnetic negative selection, after which naive cells were positively selected on CD45RA and the remaining negative fraction served as the memory subset. Blood was collected by leukapheresis, and PBMCs were isolated by Ficoll-Histopaque density gradient centrifugation and then cryopreserved in liquid nitrogen vapor phase. Purity and quantity of every magnetically sorted T cell population were checked by analytical flow cytometry. Genomic DNA was isolated from every sorted fraction and measured by UV absorbance on a Nanodrop 2000c. TCR CDR3 regions were amplified from genomic DNA by multiplex PCR using the deep immunoSEQ assay. Extracted genomic DNA from each cell subset was spread evenly across all wells of several immunoSEQ 96-well plates, with each plate serving as a replicate. Each replicate PCR for sorted subsets received about 180 ng genomic DNA, equal to about 30,000 T cell genomes. Purified libraries were measured with a Qubit 3.0 fluorometer, size-checked on a Bioanalyzer 2100, and measured again with the KAPA Library Quantification kit. Every immunoSEQ 96-well plate was sequenced on a dedicated single-read 150-cycle Illumina NextSeq 550 flow cell. The paper's processing steps were these. The immunoSEQ output contained only junctional sequences without quality scores, so filtering could not match that applied to full-length reads. Sequences were annotated with PyIR, a Python wrapper for IgBLAST v1.9, and V/J genes and CDR3 were assigned using IMGT germline references. Reads were removed for weak V/J assignments (E-value above 1e-6), missing CDR3, stop codons, out-of-frame junctions, or ambiguous translated residues. V3J clonotypes were defined as sequences sharing an identical inferred V gene, J gene, and CDR3 amino acid sequence. Percentage overlap between repertoires was calculated by dividing the number of shared unique clonotypes by the size of the smaller repertoire. Richness of each repertoire was evaluated using RTK rarefaction, the Chao1 estimator, and Recon v2.1 estimates of unobserved clonotypes. Generation probabilities for all TCRbeta clonotypes obtained by the gDNA method from several donors were computed using OLGA. The immuneACCESS repertoire file appears here via TCRdb, limited to in-frame rearrangements. These files lack a portion of the clones; in checked studies, under half of the deficit traces to unresolved V genes, and the cause of the others is not known. From that table come the V and J calls and clone size; the DNA was used to work out D and trimming. This sample has around 2.1 million clones in its table, and almost 96% of those were observed once. Together, the top ten hold approximately 0.13% of the sample.

What the study reported, not specific to this receptor: Naive subsets generally had larger estimated clonotype richness than memory subsets. Because the study included a small number of donors, the genetic and exposure-history diversity represented was limited. Rarefaction of sorted-subset datasets indicated incomplete sequencing despite the large sequencing depth. Only blood was sampled, and tissue TCR repertoires likely differ from those in blood. Clonotypes shared by all four sorted-subset donors showed higher generation probabilities than non-shared clonotypes. Pairwise subsampling led to the expectation that sequencing depth would affect the degree of clonotype sharing among donors. When several donors were compared, the shared fraction of clonotypes was about 5% for naive CD4, around 3.6% for naive CD8, 2.3% for memory CD4, and 0.4% for memory CD8.

On this clone itself: Its antigen is still unknown. Within one base of it there is no much larger clone, and no base qualities were kept.

V and J lose 5 bases and 4 bases, and a span of 12 bases separates them. The CDR3 covers 13 residues, taking in both the cysteine and the phenylalanine. The DNA shown is the 39-base CDR3, in frame from base 1. CDR1 MNHEY and CDR2 SVGAGI are derived from the germline V gene. Sequencing was done on a sample of naive CD4+ T cells sorted from blood. The label giving this sample's cell subset or site can be read as: CD45RA+ positively selected. The V gene is TRBV6-5 and the J gene is TRBJ2-7, and TRBD2 may be the D gene, going by 5 matching bases. The receptor comes from a man aged 18-30 years in good health. The CDR3 corresponds to CASSVRQRYEQYF. DNA sequence: TGTGCCAGCAGTGTGCGTCAGCGGTACGAGCAGTACTTC.